Sequencing of this T cell receptor (beta chain) was carried out in a study of neurological immune-mediated disorders. This clonotype has ten or more counts. The antigen is not known. As for the cDNA, it was generated by 5'RACE with 10-nucleotide random UMIs. The output of every sequencing run, over 180 million TCR-beta sequences, came from 15-18 subjects. TCRdb passed the 5' RACE reads through MiXCR, listing each CDR3 protein once. The sample consists of tens of thousands of distinct CDR3 sequences, over 10% of them appearing once. Documented time point: longitudinal time-point 2. Study-wide points: CDR3 amino acid sequences found in expanded clones were never shared across subjects, suggesting private repertoires in all groups. Patients with HTLV-1-associated myelopathy had the highest level of TCR clonal expansion, whereas patients with multiple sclerosis had the lowest level, falling beneath the level found in healthy controls.

The TCR comes from a female donor with HTLV-1-associated myelopathy (HAM/TSP). Sequenced material: PBMCs.

CDR3 protein: CASSLTGDLGNEQFF. CDR3 nucleotides: TGCGCCAGCAGCTTGACAGGAGACTTGGGGAATGAGCAGTTCTTC. This chain joins TRBV5-1 and TRBJ2-1; weak D call: TRBD1 (5 bases). This CDR3 comprises 15 residues. V lost 1 base and J 7 bases, leaving 15 bases between the germline ends. Germline CDR1 SGHRS, CDR2 YFSETQ.